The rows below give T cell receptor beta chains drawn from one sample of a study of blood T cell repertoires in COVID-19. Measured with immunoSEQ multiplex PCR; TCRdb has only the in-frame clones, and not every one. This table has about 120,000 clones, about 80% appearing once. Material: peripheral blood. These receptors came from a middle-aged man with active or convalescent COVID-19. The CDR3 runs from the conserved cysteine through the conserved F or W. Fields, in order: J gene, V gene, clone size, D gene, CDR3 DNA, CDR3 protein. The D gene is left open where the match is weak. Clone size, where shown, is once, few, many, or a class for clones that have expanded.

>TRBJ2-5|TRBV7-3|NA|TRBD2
TGTGCCAGCAGCTTAGGACCCGGGACTAGCGAGGAGACCCAGTACTTC
CASSLGPGTSEETQYF
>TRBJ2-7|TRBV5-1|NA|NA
TGCGCCAGCAGCAAGGGGGACTACGAGCAGTACTTC
CASSKGDYEQYF
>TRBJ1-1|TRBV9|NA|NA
TGTGCCAGCAGCCCTCCAACCGGGGGCACTGAAGCTTTCTTT
CASSPPTGGTEAFF
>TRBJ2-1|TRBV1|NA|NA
TGCACCAGCAGCCCCCCAGACGGAGGCAATGAGCAGTTCTTC
CTSSPPDGGNEQFF
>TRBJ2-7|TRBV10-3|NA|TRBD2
TGTGCCATCAGCCAGGGACTAGCGGTCAACTACGAGCAGTACTTC
CAISQGLAVNYEQYF
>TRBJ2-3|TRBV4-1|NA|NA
TGCGCCAGCAGGCACACGGTCGGGGGCACAGATACGCAGTATTTT
CASRHTVGGTDTQYF
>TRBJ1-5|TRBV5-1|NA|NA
TGCGCCAGCAGCTTGGCCGGGTATAGCAATCAGCCCCAGCATTTT
CASSLAGYSNQPQHF
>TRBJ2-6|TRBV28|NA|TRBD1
TGTGCCAGCAGTGCCGGGACAGCCTCTGGGGCCAACGTCCTGACTTTC
CASSAGTASGANVLTF
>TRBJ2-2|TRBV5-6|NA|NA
TGTGCCAGCGGGCAGACCGGGGAGCTGTTTTTT
CASGQTGELFF
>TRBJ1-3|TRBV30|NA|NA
TGTGCCTGGAGTGGACTGGGTCTCTCTGGAAACACCATATATTTT
CAWSGLGLSGNTIYF
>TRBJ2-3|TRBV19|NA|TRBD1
TGTGCCAGTAGTCAGGAGAGGGGGCCCACAGATACGCAGTATTTT
CASSQERGPTDTQYF
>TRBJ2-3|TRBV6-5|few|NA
TGTGCCAGCAGTTATGGACTTTCCACAGATACGCAGTATTTT
CASSYGLSTDTQYF
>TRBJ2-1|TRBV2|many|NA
TGTGCCAGCAGTGAGTCGACAGTAAGTACGCATGAGCAGTTCTTC
CASSESTVSTHEQFF
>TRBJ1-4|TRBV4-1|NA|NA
TGCGCCAGCAGCCAAGGAGGGGGGGGAGGACTGTTTTTT
CASSQGGGGGLFF
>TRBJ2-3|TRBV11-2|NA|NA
TGTGCCAGCAGCTTAGGGCGTGGGCAGCAGGTCACAGATACGCAGTATTTT
CASSLGRGQQVTDTQYF
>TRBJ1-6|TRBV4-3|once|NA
TGCGCCAGCAGCCAAGACTACTCGAGCTCCTATAATTCACCCCTCCACTTT
CASSQDYSSSYNSPLHF
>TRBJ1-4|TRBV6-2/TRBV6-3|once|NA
TGTGCCAGCAGTTACGGACAGCCAATTCAGAAACTGTTTTTT
CASSYGQPIQKLFF
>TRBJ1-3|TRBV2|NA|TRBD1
TGTGCCAGATGGACAGGGGGAAACACCATATATTTT
CARWTGGNTIYF